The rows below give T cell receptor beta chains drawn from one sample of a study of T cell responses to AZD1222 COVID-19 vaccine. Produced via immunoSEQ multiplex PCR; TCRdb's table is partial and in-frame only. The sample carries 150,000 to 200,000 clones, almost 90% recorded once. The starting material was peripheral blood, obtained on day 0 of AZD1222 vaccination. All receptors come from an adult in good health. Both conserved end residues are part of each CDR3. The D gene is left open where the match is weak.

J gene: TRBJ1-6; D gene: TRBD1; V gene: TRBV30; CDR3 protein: CAWSWDRINSPLHF
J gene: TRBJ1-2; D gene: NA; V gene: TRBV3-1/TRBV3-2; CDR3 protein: CASSQVTGNYGYTF
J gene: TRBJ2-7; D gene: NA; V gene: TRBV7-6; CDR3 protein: CASSLATGYEQYF
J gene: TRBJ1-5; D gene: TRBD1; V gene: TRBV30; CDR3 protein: CAWSRDSNQPQHF
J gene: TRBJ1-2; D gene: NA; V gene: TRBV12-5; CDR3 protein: CASGTGPYGYTF
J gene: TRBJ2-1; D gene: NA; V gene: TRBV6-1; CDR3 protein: CASSEARKGNNEQFF
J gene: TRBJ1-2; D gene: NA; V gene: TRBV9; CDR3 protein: CASSVGGPDGYTF
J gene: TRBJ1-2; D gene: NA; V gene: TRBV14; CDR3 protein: CASSQDPSANYGYTF
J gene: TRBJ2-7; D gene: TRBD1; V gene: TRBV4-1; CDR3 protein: CASSQTPGQGRYEQYF
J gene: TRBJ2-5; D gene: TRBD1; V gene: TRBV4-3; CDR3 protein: CASSQERGRGETQYF
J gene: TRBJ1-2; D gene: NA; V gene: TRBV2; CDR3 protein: CASSVGSYGYTF
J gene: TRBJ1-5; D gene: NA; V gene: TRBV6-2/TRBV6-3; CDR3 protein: CASSLPPQPQHF
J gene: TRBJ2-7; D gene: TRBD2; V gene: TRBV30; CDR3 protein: CAWSRLAGAPDEQYF
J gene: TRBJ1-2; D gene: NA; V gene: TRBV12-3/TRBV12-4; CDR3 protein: CASSAHGRNGYTF
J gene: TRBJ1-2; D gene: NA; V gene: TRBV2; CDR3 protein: CASSVLSFYGYTF
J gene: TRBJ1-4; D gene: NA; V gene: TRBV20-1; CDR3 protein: CSASMSPNEKLFF
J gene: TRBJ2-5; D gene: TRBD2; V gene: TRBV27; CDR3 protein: CASSPSGGSPKTQYF
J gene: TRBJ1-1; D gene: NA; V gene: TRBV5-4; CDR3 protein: CASSLGGQRNTEAFF
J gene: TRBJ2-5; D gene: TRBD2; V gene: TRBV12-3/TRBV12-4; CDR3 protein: CASSRTRRETQYF
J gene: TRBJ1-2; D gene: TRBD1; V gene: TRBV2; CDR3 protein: CASSGTGRNYGYTF
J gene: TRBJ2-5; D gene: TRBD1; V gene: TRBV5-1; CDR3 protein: CASGQGQGVETQYF
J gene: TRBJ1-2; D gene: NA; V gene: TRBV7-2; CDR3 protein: CASSLSGNANYGYTF
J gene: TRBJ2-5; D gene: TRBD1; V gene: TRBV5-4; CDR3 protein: CASSPWTGGAETQYF
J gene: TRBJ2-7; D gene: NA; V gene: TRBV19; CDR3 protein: CASSFRGDYEQYF
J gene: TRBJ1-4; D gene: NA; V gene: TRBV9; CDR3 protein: CASNEGGANEKLFF
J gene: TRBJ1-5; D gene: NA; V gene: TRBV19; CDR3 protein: CASSIGRTAQPQHF
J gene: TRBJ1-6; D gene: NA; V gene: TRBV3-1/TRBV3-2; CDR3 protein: CASSQMATPDSPLHF
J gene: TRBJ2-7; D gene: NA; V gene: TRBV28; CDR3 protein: CASSFQGKTPYEQYF
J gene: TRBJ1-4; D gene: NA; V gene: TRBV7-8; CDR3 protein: CASRASWGGAGSGNEKLFF
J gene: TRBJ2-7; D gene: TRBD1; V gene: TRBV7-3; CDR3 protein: CASSLSQGATYEQYF
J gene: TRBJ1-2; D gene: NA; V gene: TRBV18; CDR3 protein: CASSPQGNYGYTF
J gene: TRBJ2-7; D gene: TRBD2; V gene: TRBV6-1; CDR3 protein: CASSEALASGGNTYEQYF
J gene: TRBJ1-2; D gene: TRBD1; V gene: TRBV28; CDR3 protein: CASSSRTGSANYGYTF
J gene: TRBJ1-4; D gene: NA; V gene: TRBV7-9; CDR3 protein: CASSLSGYEKLFF
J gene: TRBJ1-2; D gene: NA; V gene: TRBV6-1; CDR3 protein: CASSEFSGKGRYGYTF
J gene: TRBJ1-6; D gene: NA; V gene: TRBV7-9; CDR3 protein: CASSLTFGGEWSNSPLHF
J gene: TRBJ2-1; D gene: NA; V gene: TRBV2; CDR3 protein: CASSIEVSEQFF
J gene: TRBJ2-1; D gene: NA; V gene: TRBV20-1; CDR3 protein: CSASFRDYNEQFF
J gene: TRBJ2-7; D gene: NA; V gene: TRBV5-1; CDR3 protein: CASSFDADYEQYF
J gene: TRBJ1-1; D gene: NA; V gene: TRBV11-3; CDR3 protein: CASSPGGFRVTEAFF
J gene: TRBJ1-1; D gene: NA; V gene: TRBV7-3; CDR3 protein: CASSLTVGNTEAFF
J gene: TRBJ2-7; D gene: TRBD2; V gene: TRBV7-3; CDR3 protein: CASSSTGTSLYEQYF
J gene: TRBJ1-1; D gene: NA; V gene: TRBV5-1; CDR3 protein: CASSLERTVNTEAFF